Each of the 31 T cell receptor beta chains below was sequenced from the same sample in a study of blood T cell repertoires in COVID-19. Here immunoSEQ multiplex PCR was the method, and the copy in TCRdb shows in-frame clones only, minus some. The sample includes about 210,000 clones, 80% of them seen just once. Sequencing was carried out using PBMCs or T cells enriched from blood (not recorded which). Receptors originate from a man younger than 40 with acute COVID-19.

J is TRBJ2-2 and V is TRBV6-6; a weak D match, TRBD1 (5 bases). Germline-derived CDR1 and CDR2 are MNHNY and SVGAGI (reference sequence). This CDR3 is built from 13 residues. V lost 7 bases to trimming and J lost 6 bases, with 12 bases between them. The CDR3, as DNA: TGTGCCAGCAAAGGGGATGTGTCCGGGGAGCTGTTTTTT. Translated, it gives CASKGDVSGELFF.

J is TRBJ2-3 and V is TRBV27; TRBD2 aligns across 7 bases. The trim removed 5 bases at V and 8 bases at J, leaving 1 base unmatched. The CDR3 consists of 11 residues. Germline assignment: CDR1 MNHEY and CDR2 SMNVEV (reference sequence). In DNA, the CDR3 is TGTGCCAGCAGTGGGGGGGGTACGCAGTATTTT. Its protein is CASSGGGTQYF.

The CDR3 DNA is TGTGCCAGCAGCCTTTTGGACAGTAGCACCGGGGAGCTGTTTTTT. This gives the protein CASSLLDSSTGELFF. The chain carries TRBV9 and TRBJ2-2, with D perhaps TRBD1 (6 bases). Germline V CDR1 and CDR2: SGDLS, YYNGEE. The CDR3 loop spans 15 amino acids. V lost 4 bases and J lost 4, with 14 bases in between.

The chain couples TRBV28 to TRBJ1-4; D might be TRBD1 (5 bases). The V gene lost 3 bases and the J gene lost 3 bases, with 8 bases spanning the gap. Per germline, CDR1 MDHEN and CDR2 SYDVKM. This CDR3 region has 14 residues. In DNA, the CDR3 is TGTGCCAGCAGTTTTAACAGGCCTAATGAAAAACTGTTTTTT. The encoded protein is CASSFNRPNEKLFF.

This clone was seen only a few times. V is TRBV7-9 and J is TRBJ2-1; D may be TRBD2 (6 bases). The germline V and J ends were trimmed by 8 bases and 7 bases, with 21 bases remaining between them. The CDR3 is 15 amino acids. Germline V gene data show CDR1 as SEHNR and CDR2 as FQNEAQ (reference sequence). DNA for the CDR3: TGTGCCAGCTCTCTTGAACACCTGCGGGGAAATGAGCAGTTCTTC. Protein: CASSLEHLRGNEQFF.

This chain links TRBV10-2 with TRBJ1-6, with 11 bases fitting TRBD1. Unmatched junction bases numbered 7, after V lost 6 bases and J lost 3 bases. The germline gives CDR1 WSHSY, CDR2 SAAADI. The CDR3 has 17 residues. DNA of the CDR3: TGCGCCAGCAGAAGGGACAGGGGGGCCTTCTATAATTCACCCCTCCACTTT. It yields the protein CASRRDRGAFYNSPLHF.

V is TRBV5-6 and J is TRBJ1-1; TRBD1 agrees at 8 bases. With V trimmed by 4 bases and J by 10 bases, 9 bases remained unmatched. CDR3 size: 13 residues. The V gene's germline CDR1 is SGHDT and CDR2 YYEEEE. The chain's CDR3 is CASSAPTGAAAFF. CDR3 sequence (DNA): TGTGCCAGCAGCGCCCCGACAGGGGCGGCAGCTTTCTTT.

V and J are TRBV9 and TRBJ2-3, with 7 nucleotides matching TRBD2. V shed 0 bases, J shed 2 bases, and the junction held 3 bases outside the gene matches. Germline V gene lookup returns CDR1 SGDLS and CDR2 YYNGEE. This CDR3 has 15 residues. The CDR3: CASSVDGGYTDTQYF. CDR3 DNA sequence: TGTGCCAGCAGCGTAGACGGGGGGTACACAGATACGCAGTATTTT.

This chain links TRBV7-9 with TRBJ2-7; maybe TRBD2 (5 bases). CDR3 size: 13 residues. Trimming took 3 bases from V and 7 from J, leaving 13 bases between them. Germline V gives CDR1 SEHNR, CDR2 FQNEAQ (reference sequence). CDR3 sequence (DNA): TGTGCCAGCAGCTTTAGTAGCCGAGGGGAGCAGTACTTC. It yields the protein CASSFSSRGEQYF.

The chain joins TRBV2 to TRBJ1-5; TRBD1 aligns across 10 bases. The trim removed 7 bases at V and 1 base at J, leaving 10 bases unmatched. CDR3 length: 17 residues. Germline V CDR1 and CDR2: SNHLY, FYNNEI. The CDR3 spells CASKGGQGIWSNQPQHF. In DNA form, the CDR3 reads TGTGCCAGCAAGGGGGGACAGGGGATATGGAGCAATCAGCCCCAGCATTTT.

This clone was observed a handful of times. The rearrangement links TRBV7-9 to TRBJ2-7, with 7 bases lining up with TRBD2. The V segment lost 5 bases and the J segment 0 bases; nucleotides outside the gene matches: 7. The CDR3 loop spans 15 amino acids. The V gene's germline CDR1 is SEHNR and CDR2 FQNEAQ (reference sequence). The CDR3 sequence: CASSPTGGSSYEQYF. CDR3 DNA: TGTGCCAGCAGCCCGACCGGCGGGAGCTCCTACGAGCAGTACTTC.

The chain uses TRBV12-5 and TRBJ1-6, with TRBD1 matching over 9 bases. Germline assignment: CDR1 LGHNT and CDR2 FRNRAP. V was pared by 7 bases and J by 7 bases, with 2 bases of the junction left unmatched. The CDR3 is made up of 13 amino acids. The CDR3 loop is CASAGQGNSPLHF. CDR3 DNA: TGTGCTAGTGCCGGACAGGGGAATTCACCCCTCCACTTT.

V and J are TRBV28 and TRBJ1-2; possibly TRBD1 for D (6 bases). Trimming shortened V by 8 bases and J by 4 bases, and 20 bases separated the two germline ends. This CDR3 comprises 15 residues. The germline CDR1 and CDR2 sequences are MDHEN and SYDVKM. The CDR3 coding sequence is TGTGCCAGCGTCTCGGACAGCCCGGGTAGCTATGGCTACACCTTC. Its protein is CASVSDSPGSYGYTF.

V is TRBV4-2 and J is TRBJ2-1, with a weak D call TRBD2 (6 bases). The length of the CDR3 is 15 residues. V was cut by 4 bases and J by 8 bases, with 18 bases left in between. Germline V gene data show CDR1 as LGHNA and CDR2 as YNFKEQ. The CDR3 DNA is TGTGCCAGCAGCCTGGCGGGAACCCACTTGGATGAGCAGTTCTTC. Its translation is CASSLAGTHLDEQFF.

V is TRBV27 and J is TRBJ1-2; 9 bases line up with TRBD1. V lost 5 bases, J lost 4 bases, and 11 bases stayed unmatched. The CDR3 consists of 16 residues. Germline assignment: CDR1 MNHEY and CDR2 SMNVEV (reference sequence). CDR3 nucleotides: TGTGCCAGCAGTCCGAGGGGGGACAGGGAAGCCTATGGCTACACCTTC. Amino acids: CASSPRGDREAYGYTF.

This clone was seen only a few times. Here the CDR3 reads CASTQGGVNNEQFF. The CDR3 bases are TGTGCCAGCACCCAAGGCGGAGTGAACAATGAGCAGTTCTTC. V and J are TRBV5-4 and TRBJ2-1; no reliable D call. Germline lookup yields CDR1 SGHNT and CDR2 YYREEE (reference sequence). Trimming pared 6 bases from V and 5 bases from J, leaving 15 bases between. The CDR3 totals 14 residues.

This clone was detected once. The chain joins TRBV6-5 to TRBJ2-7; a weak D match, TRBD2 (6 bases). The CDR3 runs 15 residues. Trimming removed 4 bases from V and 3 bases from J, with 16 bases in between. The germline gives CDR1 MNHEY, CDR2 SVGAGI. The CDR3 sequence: CASSSPGLINYEQYF. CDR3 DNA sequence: TGTGCCAGCAGTTCCCCGGGACTGATAAACTACGAGCAGTACTTC.

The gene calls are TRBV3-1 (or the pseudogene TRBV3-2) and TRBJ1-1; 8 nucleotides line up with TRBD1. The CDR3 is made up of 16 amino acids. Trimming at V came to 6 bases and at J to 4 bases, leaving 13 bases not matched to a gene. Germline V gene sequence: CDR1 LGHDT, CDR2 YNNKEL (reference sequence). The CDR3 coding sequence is TGTGCCAGCAGACGCGGACAGGGAAGCCTGAGCACTGAAGCTTTCTTT. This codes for CASRRGQGSLSTEAFF.

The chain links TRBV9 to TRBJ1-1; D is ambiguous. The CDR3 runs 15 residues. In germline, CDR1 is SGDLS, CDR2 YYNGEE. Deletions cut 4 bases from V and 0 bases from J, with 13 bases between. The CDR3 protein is CASSPPGSMNTEAFF. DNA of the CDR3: TGTGCCAGCAGCCCCCCCGGGTCGATGAACACTGAAGCTTTCTTT.

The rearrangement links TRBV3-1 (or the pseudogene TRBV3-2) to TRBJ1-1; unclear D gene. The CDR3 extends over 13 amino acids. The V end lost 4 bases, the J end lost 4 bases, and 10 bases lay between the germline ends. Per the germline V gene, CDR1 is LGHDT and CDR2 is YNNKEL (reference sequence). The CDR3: CASSPLEGTEAFF. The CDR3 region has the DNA TGTGCCAGCAGCCCTCTAGAGGGCACTGAAGCTTTCTTT.

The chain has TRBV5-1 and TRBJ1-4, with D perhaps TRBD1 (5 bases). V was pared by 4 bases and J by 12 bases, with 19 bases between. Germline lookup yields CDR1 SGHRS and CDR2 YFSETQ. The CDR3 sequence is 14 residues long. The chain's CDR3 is CASSVGLPYEELFF. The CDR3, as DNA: TGCGCCAGCAGCGTGGGACTTCCTTACGAAGAACTGTTTTTT.

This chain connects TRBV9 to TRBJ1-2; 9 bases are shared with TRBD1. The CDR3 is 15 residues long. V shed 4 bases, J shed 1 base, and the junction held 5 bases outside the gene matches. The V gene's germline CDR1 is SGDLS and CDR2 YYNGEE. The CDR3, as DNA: TGTGCCAGCAGCCGCGGGACAGGGAGTAACTATGGCTACACCTTC. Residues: CASSRGTGSNYGYTF.

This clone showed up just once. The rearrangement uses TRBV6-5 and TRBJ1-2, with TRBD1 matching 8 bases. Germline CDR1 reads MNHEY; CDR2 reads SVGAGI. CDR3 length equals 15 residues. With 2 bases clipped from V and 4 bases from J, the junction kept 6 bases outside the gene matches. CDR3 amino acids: CASSYGQGFRYGYTF. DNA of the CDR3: TGTGCCAGCAGTTACGGACAGGGATTTCGCTATGGCTACACCTTC.

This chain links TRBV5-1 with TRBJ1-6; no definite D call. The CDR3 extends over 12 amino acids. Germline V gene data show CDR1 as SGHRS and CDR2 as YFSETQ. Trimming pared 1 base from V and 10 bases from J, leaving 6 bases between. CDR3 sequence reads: CASSLRGSPLHF. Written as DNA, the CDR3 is TGCGCCAGCAGCTTGAGAGGGTCACCCCTCCACTTT. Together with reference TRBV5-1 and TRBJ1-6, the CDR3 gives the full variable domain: KAGVTQTPRYLIKTRGQQVTLSCSPISGHRSVSWYQQTPGQGLQFLFEYFSETQRNKGNFPGRFSGRQFSNSRSEMNVSTLELGDSALYLCASSLRGSPLHFGNGTRLTVT.

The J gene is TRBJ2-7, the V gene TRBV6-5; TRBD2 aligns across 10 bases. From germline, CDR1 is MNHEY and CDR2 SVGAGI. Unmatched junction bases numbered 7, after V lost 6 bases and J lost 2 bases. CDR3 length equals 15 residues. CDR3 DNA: TGTGCCAGCAGGGCAAGCGGGGGGGCCACCTACGAGCAGTACTTC. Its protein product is CASRASGGATYEQYF.

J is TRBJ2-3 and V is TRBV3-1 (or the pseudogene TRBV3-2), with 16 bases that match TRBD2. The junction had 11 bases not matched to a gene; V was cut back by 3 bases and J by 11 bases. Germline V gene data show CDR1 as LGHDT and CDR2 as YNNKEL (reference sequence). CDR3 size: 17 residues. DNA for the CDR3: TGTGCCAGCAGCCAGGGACTAGCGGGGGGGGTGCGTAGGAGGCAGTATTTT. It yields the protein CASSQGLAGGVRRRQYF.

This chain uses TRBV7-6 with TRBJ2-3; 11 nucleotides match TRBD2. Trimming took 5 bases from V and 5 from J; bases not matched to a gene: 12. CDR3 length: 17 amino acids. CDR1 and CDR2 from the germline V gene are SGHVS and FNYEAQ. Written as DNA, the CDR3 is TGTGCCAGCAGCACCCGAATAGCGGGGGGGCTTGGAGATACGCAGTATTTT. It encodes CASSTRIAGGLGDTQYF.

CDR3 sequence reads: CASSLDPDRSSGNTIYF. As DNA, the CDR3 is TGTGCCAGCAGCCTAGACCCCGACAGAAGCTCTGGAAACACCATATATTTT. The chain employs TRBV7-3 and TRBJ1-3, with D tentatively TRBD1 (5 bases). The V gene's germline CDR1 is SGHTA and CDR2 FQGTGA. The CDR3 loop spans 17 amino acids. V lost 5 bases, J lost 0 bases, and 17 bases lay in between.

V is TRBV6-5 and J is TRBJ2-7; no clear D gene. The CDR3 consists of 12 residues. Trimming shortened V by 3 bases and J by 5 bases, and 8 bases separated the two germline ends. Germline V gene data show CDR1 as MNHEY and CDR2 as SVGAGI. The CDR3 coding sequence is TGTGCCAGCAGTTATAATCTTAACGAGCAGTACTTC. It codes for CASSYNLNEQYF.

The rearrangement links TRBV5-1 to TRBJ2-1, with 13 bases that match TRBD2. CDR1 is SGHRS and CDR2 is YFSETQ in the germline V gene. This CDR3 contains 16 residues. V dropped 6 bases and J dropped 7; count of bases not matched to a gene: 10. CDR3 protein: CASTDPGLAGPNEQFF. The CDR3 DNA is TGCGCCAGCACCGATCCGGGACTAGCGGGGCCAAATGAGCAGTTCTTC.

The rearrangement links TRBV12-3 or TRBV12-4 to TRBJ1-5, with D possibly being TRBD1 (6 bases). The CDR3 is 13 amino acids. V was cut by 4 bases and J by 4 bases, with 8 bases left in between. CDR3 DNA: TGTGCCAGCAGTTGGACAGAGAATCAGCCCCAGCATTTT. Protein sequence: CASSWTENQPQHF.